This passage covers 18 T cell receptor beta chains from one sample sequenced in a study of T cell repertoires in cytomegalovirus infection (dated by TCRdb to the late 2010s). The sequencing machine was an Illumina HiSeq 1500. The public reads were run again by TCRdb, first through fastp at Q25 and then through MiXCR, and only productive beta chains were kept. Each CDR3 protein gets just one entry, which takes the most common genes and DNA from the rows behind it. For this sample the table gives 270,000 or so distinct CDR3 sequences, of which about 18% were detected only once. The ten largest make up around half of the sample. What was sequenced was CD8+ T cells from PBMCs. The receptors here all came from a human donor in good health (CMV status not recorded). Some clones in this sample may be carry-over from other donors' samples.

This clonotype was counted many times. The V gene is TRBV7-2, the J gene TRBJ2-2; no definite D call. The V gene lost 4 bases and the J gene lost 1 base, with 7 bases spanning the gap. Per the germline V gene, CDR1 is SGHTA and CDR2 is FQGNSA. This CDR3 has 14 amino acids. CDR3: CASSYLVNTGELFF. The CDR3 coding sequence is TGTGCCAGCAGCTACTTAGTGAACACCGGGGAGCTGTTTTTT. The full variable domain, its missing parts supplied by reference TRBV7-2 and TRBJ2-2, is GAGVSQSPSNKVTEKGKDVELRCDPISGHTALYWYRQSLGQGLEFLIYFQGNSAPDKSGLPSDRFSAERTGGSVSTLTIQRTQQEDSAVYLCASSYLVNTGELFFGEGSRLTVL.

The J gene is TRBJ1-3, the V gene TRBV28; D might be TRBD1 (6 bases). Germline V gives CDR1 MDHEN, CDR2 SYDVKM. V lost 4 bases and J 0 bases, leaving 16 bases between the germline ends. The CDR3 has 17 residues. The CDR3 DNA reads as TGTGCCAGCAGTTCGAATGGACAGTCTTACTCTGGAAACACCATATATTTT. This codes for CASSSNGQSYSGNTIYF.

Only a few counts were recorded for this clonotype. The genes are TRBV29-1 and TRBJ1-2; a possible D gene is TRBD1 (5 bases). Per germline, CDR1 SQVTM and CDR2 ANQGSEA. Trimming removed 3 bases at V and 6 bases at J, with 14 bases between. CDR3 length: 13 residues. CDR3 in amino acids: CSVDFQGRNGYTF. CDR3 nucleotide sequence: TGCAGCGTTGATTTCCAGGGTCGGAATGGCTACACCTTC.

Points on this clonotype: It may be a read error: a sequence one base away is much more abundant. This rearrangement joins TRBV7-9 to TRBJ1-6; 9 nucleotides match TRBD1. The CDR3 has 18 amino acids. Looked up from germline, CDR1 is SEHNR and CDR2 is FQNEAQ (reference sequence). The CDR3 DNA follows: TGTGCCAGCAGCCCCTCGGACAGGGGTACTGTGGGTAATTCACCCCCCCACTTT. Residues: CASSPSDRGTVGNSPPHF.

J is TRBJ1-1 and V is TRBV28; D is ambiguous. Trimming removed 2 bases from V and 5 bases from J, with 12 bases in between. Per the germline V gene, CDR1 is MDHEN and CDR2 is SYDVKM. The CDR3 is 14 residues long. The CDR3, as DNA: TGTGCCAGCAGTTTAGTCCGGGGTTGGACTGAAGCTTTCTTT. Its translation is CASSLVRGWTEAFF. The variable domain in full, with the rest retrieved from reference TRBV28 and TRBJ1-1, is DVKVTQSSRYLVKRTGEKVFLECVQDMDHENMFWYRQDPGLGLRLIYFSYDVKMKEKGDIPEGYSVSREKKERFSLILESASTNQTSMYLCASSLVRGWTEAFFGQGTRLTVV.

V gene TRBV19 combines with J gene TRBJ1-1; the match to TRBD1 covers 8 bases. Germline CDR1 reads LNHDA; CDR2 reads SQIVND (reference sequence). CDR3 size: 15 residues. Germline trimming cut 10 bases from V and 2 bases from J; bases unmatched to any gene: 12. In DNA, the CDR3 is TGTGCCACTGCAGGGGGCGCGTCAGGAAACACTGAAGCTTTCTTT. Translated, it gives CATAGGASGNTEAFF.

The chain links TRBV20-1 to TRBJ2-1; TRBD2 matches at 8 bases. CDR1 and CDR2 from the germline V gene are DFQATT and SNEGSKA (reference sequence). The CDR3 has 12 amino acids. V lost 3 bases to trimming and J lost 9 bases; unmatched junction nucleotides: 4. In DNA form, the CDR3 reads TGCAGTGCTAGGGGACTAGGGAGTGAGCAGTTCTTC. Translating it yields CSARGLGSEQFF.

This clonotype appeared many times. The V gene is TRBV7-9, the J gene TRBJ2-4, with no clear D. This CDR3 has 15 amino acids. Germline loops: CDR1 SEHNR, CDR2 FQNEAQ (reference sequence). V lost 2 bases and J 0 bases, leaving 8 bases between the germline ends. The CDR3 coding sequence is TGTGCCAGCAGCTTACAGACGATAGCCAAAAACATTCAGTACTTC. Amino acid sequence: CASSLQTIAKNIQYF.

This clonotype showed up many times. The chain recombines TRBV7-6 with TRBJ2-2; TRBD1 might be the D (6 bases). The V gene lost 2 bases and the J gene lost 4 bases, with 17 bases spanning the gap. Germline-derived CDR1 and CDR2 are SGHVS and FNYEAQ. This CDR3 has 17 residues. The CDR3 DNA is TGTGCCAGCAGCTTATTCCCGTCCCAGGGGAGCACCGGGGAGCTGTTTTTT. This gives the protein CASSLFPSQGSTGELFF.

CDR3 protein: CATSTRVGTDTQYF. The CDR3, as DNA: TGTGCCACCAGCACCAGGGTAGGGACAGATACGCAGTATTTT. The chain carries TRBV15 and TRBJ2-3; TRBD1 might be the D (5 bases). Germline V gives CDR1 LNHNV, CDR2 YYDKDF (reference sequence). The CDR3 loop spans 14 amino acids. Trimming took off 4 bases at V and 3 bases at J, with 11 bases between the two ends.

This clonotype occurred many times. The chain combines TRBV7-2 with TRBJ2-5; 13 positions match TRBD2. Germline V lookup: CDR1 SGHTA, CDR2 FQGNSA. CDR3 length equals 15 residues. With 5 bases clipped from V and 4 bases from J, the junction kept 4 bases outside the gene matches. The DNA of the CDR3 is TGTGCCAGCAGCACCGGACTAGCGGGGGCAGAGACCCAGTACTTC. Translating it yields CASSTGLAGAETQYF.

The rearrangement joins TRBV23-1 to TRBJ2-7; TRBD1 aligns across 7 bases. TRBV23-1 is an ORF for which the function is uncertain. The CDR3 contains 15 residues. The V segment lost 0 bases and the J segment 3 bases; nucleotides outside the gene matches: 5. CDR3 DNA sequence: TGCGCCAGCAGTCAATCGGCACAGGGGATCTACGAGCAGTACTTC. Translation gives CASSQSAQGIYEQYF.

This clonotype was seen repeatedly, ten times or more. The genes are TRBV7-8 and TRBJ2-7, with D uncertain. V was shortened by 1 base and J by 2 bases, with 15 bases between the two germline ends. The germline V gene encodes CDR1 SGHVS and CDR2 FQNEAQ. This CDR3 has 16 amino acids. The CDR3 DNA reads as TGTGCCAGCAGCTTAGATCCGGGCCCGTCCGCCTACGAGCAGTACTTC. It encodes CASSLDPGPSAYEQYF.

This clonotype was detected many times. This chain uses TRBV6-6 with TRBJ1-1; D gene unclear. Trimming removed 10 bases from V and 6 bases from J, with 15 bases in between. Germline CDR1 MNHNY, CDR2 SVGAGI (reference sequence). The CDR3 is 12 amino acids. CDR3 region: CATTSGTAEAFF. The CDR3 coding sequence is TGTGCCACCACCTCAGGCACCGCTGAAGCTTTCTTT.

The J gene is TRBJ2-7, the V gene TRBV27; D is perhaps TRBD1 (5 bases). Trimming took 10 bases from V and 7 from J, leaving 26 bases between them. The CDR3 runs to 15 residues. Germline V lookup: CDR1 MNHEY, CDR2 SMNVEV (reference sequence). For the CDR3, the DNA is TGTGCCACCAAGGGGTTCCCCCTCCAACTTGGTGAGCAGTACTTC. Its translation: CATKGFPLQLGEQYF.

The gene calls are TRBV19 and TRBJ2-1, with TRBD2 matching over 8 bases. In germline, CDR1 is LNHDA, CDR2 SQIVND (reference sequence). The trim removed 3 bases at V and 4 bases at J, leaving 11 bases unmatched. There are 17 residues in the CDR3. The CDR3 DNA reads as TGTGCCAGTAGTATCTTCTACAGCGGGGGTGCGTACAATGAGCAGTTCTTC. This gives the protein CASSIFYSGGAYNEQFF.

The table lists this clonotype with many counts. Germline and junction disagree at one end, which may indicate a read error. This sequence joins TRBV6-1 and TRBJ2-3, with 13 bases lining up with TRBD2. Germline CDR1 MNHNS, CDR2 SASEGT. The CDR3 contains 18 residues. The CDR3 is CASSFTSGGDSGTDAQYF. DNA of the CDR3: TGTGCCAGCAGTTTCACTAGCGGGGGGGACTCAGGCACAGATGCGCAGTATTTT.

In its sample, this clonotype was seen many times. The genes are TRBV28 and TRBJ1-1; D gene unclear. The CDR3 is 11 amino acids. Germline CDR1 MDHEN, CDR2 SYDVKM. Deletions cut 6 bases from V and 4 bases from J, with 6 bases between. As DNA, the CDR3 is TGTGCCAGCAGCGAAGGCACTGAAGCTTTCTTT. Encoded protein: CASSEGTEAFF.